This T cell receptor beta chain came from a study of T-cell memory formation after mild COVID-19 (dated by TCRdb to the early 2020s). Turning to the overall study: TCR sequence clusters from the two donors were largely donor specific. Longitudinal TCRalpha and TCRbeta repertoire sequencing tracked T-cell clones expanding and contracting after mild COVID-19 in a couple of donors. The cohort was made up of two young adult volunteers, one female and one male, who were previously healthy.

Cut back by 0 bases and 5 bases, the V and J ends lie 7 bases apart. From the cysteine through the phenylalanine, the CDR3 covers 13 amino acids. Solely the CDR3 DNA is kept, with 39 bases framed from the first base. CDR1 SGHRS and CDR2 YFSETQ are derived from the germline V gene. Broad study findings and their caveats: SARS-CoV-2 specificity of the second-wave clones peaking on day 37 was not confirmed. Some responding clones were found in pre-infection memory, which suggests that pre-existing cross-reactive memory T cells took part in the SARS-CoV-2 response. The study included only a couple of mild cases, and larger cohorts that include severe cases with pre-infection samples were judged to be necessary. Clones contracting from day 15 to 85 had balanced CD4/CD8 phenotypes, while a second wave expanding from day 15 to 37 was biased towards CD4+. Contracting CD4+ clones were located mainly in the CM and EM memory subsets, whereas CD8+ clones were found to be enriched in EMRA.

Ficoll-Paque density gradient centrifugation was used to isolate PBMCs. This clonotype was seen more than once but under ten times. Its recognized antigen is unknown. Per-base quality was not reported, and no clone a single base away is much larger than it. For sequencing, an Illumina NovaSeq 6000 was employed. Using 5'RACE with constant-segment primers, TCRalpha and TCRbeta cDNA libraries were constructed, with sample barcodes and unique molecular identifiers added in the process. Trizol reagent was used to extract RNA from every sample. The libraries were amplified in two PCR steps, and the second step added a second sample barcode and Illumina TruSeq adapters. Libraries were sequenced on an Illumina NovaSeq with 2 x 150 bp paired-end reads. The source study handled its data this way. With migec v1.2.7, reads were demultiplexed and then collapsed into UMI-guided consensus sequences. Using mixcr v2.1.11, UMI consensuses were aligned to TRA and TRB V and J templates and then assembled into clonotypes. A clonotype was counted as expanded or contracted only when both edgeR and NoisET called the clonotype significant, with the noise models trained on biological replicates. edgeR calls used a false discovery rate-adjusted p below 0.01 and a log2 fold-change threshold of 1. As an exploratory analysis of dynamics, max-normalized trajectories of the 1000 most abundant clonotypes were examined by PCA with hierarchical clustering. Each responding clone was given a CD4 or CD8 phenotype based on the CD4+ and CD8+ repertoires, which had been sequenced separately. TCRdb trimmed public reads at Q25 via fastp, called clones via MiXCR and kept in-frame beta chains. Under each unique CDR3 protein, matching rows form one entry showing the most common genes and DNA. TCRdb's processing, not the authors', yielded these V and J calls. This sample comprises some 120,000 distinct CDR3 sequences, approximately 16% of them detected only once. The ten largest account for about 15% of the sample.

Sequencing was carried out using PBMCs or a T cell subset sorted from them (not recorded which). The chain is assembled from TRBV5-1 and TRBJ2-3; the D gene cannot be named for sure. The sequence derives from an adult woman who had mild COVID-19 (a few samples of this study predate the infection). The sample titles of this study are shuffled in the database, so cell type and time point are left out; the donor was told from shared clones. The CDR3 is CASSLEVGDTQYF. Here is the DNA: TGCGCCAGCAGCTTGGAGGTTGGAGATACGCAGTATTTT.